The next 9 T cell receptor beta chains were all read from a single sample in a study of cytomegalovirus exposure and HLA in healthy donors (dated by TCRdb to between 2016 and 2019). Library preparation employed the immunoSEQ multiplex PCR assay. For the multiplex PCR, a mixture combining 60 forward primers for TCR Vbeta segments and 13 reverse primers for TCR Jbeta segments was used. TCRdb re-hosts the immuneACCESS table, in-frame sequences only. Its copies lack some clones; in the studies checked, an unresolved V gene accounts for under half of them, and the cause for the rest is not known. In this sample the table shows some 190,000 clones, over 70% of which occur a single time. The ten most abundant clones make up 1% to 1.5% of the sample. Sequences were obtained from PBMCs. The receptors originated from a man aged 25 to 40 in good health and CMV-seronegative.

The V and J genes are TRBV5-1 and TRBJ2-7; TRBD1 aligns across 7 bases. V shed 2 bases and J 6 bases; nucleotides not matched to a gene: 8. Per the germline V gene, CDR1 is SGHRS and CDR2 is YFSETQ. The CDR3 runs to 14 residues. DNA for the CDR3: TGCGCCAGCAGCTTCGGGACAGTTGTGGGCGAGCAGTACTTC. Translated, it gives CASSFGTVVGEQYF.

The rearrangement links TRBV4-1 to TRBJ1-3; D not resolved. CDR3 length: 16 residues. The V gene's germline CDR1 is MGHRA and CDR2 YSYEKL. Trimming left V 0 bases short and J 0 bases short, with 9 bases between. The CDR3 here is CASSQDPTYSGNTIYF. Here the CDR3 DNA reads TGCGCCAGCAGCCAAGACCCGACATACTCTGGAAACACCATATATTTT.

The chain employs TRBV10-3 and TRBJ2-5; the match to TRBD1 covers 7 bases. The ends lost 5 bases at V and 4 bases at J; junction bases unmatched: 4. CDR3 length equals 13 residues. In germline, CDR1 is ENHRY, CDR2 SYGVKD. The CDR3 spells CAISYRGGETQYF. In DNA form, the CDR3 reads TGTGCCATCAGTTACAGGGGTGGAGAGACCCAGTACTTC.

DNA of the CDR3: TGTGCCAGCTCTGAGCAAAAACCCCCACAATTTCGGGGACAGGGGTCCGAAAAACTGTTTTTT. Protein product: CASSEQKPPQFRGQGSEKLFF. The V call is TRBV18, the J call TRBJ1-4; 10 nucleotides align to TRBD1. This CDR3 is built from 21 residues. Per germline, CDR1 KGHSH and CDR2 LQKENI. The V segment lost 6 bases and the J segment 8 bases; nucleotides outside the gene matches: 27.

This clone was counted a few times. The chain links TRBV7-9 to TRBJ2-1, with D maybe TRBD2 (5 bases). This CDR3 has 16 residues. Germline values: CDR1 SEHNR, CDR2 FQNEAQ (reference sequence). Trimming took off 3 bases at V and 0 bases at J, with 12 bases between the two ends. The DNA for the CDR3 is TGTGCCAGCAGCTTGATTGAGGGTAGCTCCTACAATGAGCAGTTCTTC. It is translated as CASSLIEGSSYNEQFF.

The chain links TRBV30 to TRBJ2-2; D is possibly TRBD1 (5 bases). From germline, CDR1 is GTSNPN and CDR2 SVGIG (reference sequence). The ends were cut back, 5 bases at V and 3 bases at J, with 13 bases in the middle. The CDR3 spans 14 residues. In DNA, the CDR3 is TGTGCCTGGCAGGGTTTCTCGGACACCGGGGAGCTGTTTTTT. Translation gives CAWQGFSDTGELFF.

This chain links TRBV6-5 with TRBJ1-2, with D unresolved. V was shortened by 2 bases and J by 7 bases, with 17 bases between the two germline ends. The CDR3 is 15 amino acids. Per germline, CDR1 MNHEY and CDR2 SVGAGI. The CDR3: CASSYRSRRGSGYTF. Here the CDR3 DNA reads TGTGCCAGCAGTTACAGGTCAAGACGGGGAAGTGGCTACACCTTC.

With regard to this clone: One end of the junction varies from germline; a read error may be responsible. The chain has TRBV7-9 and TRBJ1-2, with D unresolved. The CDR3 loop spans 16 amino acids. The germline gives CDR1 SEHNR, CDR2 FQNEAQ (reference sequence). The CDR3 sequence is CSSSLGAGFAFYGYTF. The CDR3 DNA reads TGTTCCAGCAGCTTAGGTGCAGGTTTTGCCTTCTATGGCTACACCTTC. The whole variable domain, remainder taken from reference TRBV7-9 and TRBJ1-2, is DTGVSQNPRHKITKRGQNVTFRCDPISEHNRLYWYRQTLGQGPEFLTYFQNEAQLEKSRLLSDRFSAERPKGSFSTLEIQRTEQGDSAMYLCSSSLGAGFAFYGYTFGSGTRLTVV.

The chain employs TRBV19 and TRBJ2-3; D is unclear. V was trimmed by 3 bases and J by 1 base, leaving 11 bases between them. CDR1 and CDR2 (germline): LNHDA, SQIVND (reference sequence). This CDR3 has 15 residues. As DNA, the CDR3 is TGTGCCAGTAGTATTTTAGGCGGAGGCACAGATACGCAGTATTTT. Translated, it gives CASSILGGGTDTQYF.